The next 18 T cell receptor beta chains were all read from a single sample in a study of neoadjuvant nivolumab and ipilimumab in lung cancer. Produced via immunoSEQ multiplex PCR; TCRdb's table is partial and in-frame only. The table shows over 25,000 clones, with nearly 85% occurring only once. Sample: tumor tissue, taken after neoadjuvant nivolumab, alone or with ipilimumab, at or shortly before surgery. These receptor sequences come from an adult with non-small cell lung cancer.

V is TRBV27 and J is TRBJ2-1; 7 bases map to TRBD2. Germline assignment: CDR1 MNHEY and CDR2 SMNVEV (reference sequence). V dropped 8 bases and J dropped 6; count of bases not matched to a gene: 13. This CDR3 comprises 15 residues. The chain's CDR3 is CASLSRTSLTNEQFF. The DNA for the CDR3 is TGTGCCAGCCTGTCCCGGACTAGTTTGACCAATGAGCAGTTCTTC.

J is TRBJ2-3 and V is TRBV30; unclear D gene. V was pared by 1 base and J by 5 bases, with 4 bases between. The CDR3 runs to 11 residues. Looked up from germline, CDR1 is GTSNPN and CDR2 is SVGIG (reference sequence). CDR3: CAWSGGDTQYF. CDR3 coding DNA: TGTGCCTGGAGTGGGGGAGATACGCAGTATTTT.

The rearrangement links TRBV6-1 to TRBJ1-5; D gene unclear. CDR1 and CDR2 from the germline V gene are MNHNS and SASEGT. The length of the CDR3 is 14 residues. Deletions cut 7 bases from V and 0 bases from J, with 10 bases between. Written as DNA, the CDR3 is TGTGCCAGCAATGCGGGTGATAGCAATCAGCCCCAGCATTTT. Protein product: CASNAGDSNQPQHF.

The chain recombines TRBV9 with TRBJ2-1; TRBD2 matches at 10 bases. The CDR3 extends over 16 amino acids. J gave up 6 bases and V 1 base, and 7 bases lay outside the gene matches. Per the germline V gene, CDR1 is SGDLS and CDR2 is YYNGEE. The CDR3 region has the DNA TGTGCCAGCAGCGTACGGAGCGGGAGGGCGGGCAATGAGCAGTTCTTC. Its protein product is CASSVRSGRAGNEQFF.

V and J are TRBV6-1 and TRBJ2-7; TRBD2 matches 8 bases. The ends lost 7 bases at V and 2 bases at J; junction bases unmatched: 7. This CDR3 has 14 amino acids. Germline lookup yields CDR1 MNHNS and CDR2 SASEGT. The CDR3 loop reads CASTEVLAAYEQYF. Here the CDR3 DNA reads TGTGCCAGCACAGAGGTACTAGCGGCCTACGAGCAGTACTTC.

This clone rates as medium-sized. V gene TRBV7-2 combines with J gene TRBJ2-1, with a weak D call TRBD2 (5 bases). Germline V gene data show CDR1 as SGHTA and CDR2 as FQGNSA. The CDR3 runs to 16 residues. V shed 2 bases and J shed 2 bases, with 13 bases lying between them. For the CDR3, the DNA is TGTGCCAGCAGCTTAAGAAGCGGCCAAACCTACAATGAGCAGTTCTTC. The encoded protein is CASSLRSGQTYNEQFF.

The V gene is TRBV5-1, the J gene TRBJ2-3; D may be TRBD1 (6 bases). CDR1 is SGHRS and CDR2 is YFSETQ in the germline V gene. This CDR3 comprises 14 residues. Deletions cut 3 bases from V and 1 base from J, with 9 bases between. The CDR3 DNA sequence: TGCGCCAGCAGCTACAGGGTGGGCACAGATACGCAGTATTTT. Amino acids: CASSYRVGTDTQYF.

This sequence joins TRBV15 and TRBJ2-5; unclear D gene. The CDR3 sequence is 13 residues long. Germline assignment: CDR1 LNHNV and CDR2 YYDKDF (reference sequence). V was pared by 0 bases and J by 9 bases, with 11 bases between. The CDR3 loop reads CATSRELLMPQYF. CDR3 bases: TGTGCCACCAGCAGAGAACTCCTGATGCCCCAGTACTTC.

This clone has just one count. This chain links TRBV28 with TRBJ1-1; D gene unclear. The CDR3 length is 14 residues. V lost 5 bases, J lost 5 bases, and 15 bases lay in between. Germline V gene sequence: CDR1 MDHEN, CDR2 SYDVKM. The CDR3 DNA reads TGTGCCAGCAGTCTCCGGACGGAGAGGACTGAAGCTTTCTTT. As protein: CASSLRTERTEAFF.

This sequence joins TRBV4-2 and TRBJ1-1, with D maybe TRBD1 (5 bases). V lost 5 bases to trimming and J lost 1 base, with 14 bases between them. The CDR3 sequence is 15 residues long. Germline V gene lookup returns CDR1 LGHNA and CDR2 YNFKEQ. CDR3 in amino acids: CASSLWQGGNTEAFF. CDR3 in DNA: TGTGCCAGCAGCTTGTGGCAGGGAGGGAACACTGAAGCTTTCTTT.

The chain uses TRBV5-6 and TRBJ2-3, with 9 bases that match TRBD2. The CDR3 is 19 residues long. Looked up from germline, CDR1 is SGHDT and CDR2 is YYEEEE. The junction had 12 bases not matched to a gene; V was cut back by 0 bases and J by 1 base. DNA of the CDR3: TGTGCCAGCAGCTTGGATGGACTAGCGAATTTTTTTGGCACAGATACGCAGTATTTT. This sequence encodes CASSLDGLANFFGTDTQYF.

The chain has TRBV19 and TRBJ1-2; weak D call: TRBD1 (5 bases). Looked up from germline, CDR1 is LNHDA and CDR2 is SQIVND (reference sequence). Trimming shortened V by 5 bases and J by 8 bases, and 12 bases separated the two germline ends. This CDR3 is 12 amino acids long. DNA of the CDR3: TGTGCCAGTAGTGGCGGGGGAAGAGGCTACACCTTC. Amino acids: CASSGGGRGYTF.

This clone was counted a single time. The chain employs TRBV28 and TRBJ2-3; 11 nucleotides align to TRBD2. This CDR3 comprises 16 residues. The ends lost 6 bases at V and 2 bases at J; junction bases unmatched: 7. Germline V gene sequence: CDR1 MDHEN, CDR2 SYDVKM. The CDR3 sequence is CASSPPTSGATDTQYF. CDR3 DNA: TGTGCCAGCAGCCCCCCGACTAGCGGGGCCACAGATACGCAGTATTTT.

This clone was seen more than once but under ten times. The chain carries TRBV18 and TRBJ2-5; D possibly corresponds to TRBD2 (6 bases). CDR1 and CDR2 (germline): KGHSH, LQKENI. The CDR3 runs 17 residues. V was cut by 1 base and J by 5 bases, with 20 bases left in between. The CDR3 protein is CASSPLGGANSLETQYF. The DNA for the CDR3 is TGTGCCAGCTCACCACTCGGAGGGGCCAACAGTTTGGAGACCCAGTACTTC.

The V and J genes are TRBV14 and TRBJ2-3; weak D call: TRBD2 (6 bases). CDR1 and CDR2 from the germline V gene are SGHDN and FVKESK. CDR3 length: 14 amino acids. V shed 2 bases and J shed 5 bases, with 11 bases lying between them. The CDR3 bases are TGTGCCAGCAGCCAACGGCAGGGAGGAGATACGCAGTATTTT. Amino acid sequence: CASSQRQGGDTQYF.

This chain connects TRBV7-2 to TRBJ2-3; 7 bases map to TRBD2. V shed 4 bases and J 0 bases; nucleotides not matched to a gene: 4. Germline V gene lookup returns CDR1 SGHTA and CDR2 FQGNSA. This CDR3 comprises 15 residues. CDR3 loop: CASSSSGTSTDTQYF. CDR3 coding DNA: TGTGCCAGCAGCTCGAGCGGGACTAGCACAGATACGCAGTATTTT.

The chain has TRBV5-8 and TRBJ2-5; 9 bases map to TRBD1. Unmatched junction bases numbered 6, after V lost 4 bases and J lost 2 bases. Germline V gene data show CDR1 as SGHTS and CDR2 as YDEGEE. This CDR3 spans 15 amino acids. CDR3: CASSTRDRVQETQYF. The CDR3, as DNA: TGTGCCAGCAGCACCCGGGACAGGGTTCAAGAGACCCAGTACTTC.

The J gene is TRBJ2-4, the V gene TRBV30; D ambiguous. V lost 3 bases to trimming and J lost 6 bases, with 9 bases between them. There are 12 residues in the CDR3. Germline V gives CDR1 GTSNPN, CDR2 SVGIG (reference sequence). In DNA form, the CDR3 reads TGTGCCTGGAGGGATAAGGGAAACATTCAGTACTTC. Translating it yields CAWRDKGNIQYF.